This TCR beta chain was identified in a study of radiotherapy plus CTLA-4 blockade in lung cancer. Sequenced by immunoSEQ multiplex PCR; TCRdb stores in-frame clones only, minus some. The data hold roughly 80,000 clones, with under 75% observed a single time. V dropped 8 bases and J dropped 2 bases, with 13 bases sitting between them. The CDR3 sequence is 14 residues long. CDR1 MNHEY and CDR2 SMNVEV come from the germline V gene (reference sequence). This receptor was identified in a human donor with non-small cell lung cancer whose response to radiotherapy plus ipilimumab could not be evaluated. The sequencing here drew on peripheral blood, taken from a patient treated with radiotherapy plus ipilimumab. This chain joins TRBV27 and TRBJ2-1; D possibly corresponds to TRBD1 (6 bases). CDR3 sequence reads: CASFRDKTYNEQFF. CDR3 DNA sequence: TGTGCCAGCTTCCGGGACAAAACCTACAATGAGCAGTTCTTC.